This T cell receptor (beta chain) appears in the sequencing data of a study of OX40 agonist ivuxolimab in advanced cancers. Profiling relied on immunoSEQ multiplex PCR, and the TCRdb table lists in-frame clones only, not all of them. Here the sample spans 70,000 or so clones, more than 70% being singletons. The investigators sampled blood at baseline, at cycle 4 day 1, and at cycle 7 day 1. Concerning this clone itself: Its antigen remains unidentified.

Study-level points and caveats: At doses 0.1 to 3.0 mg/kg, CD4+ and CD8+ clones expanded. Normalized T-cell clonal expansion was also low in some nonresponders.

Sequencing was performed on CD4+ or CD8+ T cells sorted from blood, taken in a trial of the OX40 agonist ivuxolimab. This receptor was taken from an adult with an advanced solid tumor such as melanoma, head and neck, liver or kidney cancer.

The CDR3: CASSLDSGPIFNEQFF. The CDR3 bases are TGTGCCAGCAGCTTAGATTCGGGCCCTATTTTCAATGAGCAGTTCTTC. The chain joins TRBV7-2 to TRBJ2-1; D is ambiguous. This CDR3 spans 16 amino acids. Germline-derived CDR1 and CDR2 are SGHTA and FQGNSA. The V gene lost 1 base and the J gene lost 6 bases, with 16 bases spanning the gap.